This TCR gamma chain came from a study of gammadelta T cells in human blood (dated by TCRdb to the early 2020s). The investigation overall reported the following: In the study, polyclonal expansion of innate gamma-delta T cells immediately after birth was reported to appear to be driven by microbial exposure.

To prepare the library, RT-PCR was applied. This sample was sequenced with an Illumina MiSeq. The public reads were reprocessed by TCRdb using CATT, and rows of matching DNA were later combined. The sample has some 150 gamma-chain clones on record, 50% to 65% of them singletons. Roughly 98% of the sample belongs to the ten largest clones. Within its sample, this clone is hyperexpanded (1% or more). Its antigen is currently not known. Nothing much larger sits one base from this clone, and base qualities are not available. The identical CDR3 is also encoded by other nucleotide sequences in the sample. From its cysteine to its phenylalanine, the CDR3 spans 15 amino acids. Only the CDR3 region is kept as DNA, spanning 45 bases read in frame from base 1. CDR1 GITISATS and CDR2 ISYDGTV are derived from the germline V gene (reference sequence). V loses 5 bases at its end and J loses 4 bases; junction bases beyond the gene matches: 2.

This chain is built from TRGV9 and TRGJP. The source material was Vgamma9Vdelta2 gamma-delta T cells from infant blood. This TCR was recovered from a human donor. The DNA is TGTGCCTTGTGGGCCCAAGAGTTGGGCAAAAAAATCAAGGTATTT. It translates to CALWAQELGKKIKVF.